This passage covers 16 T cell receptor beta chains from one sample sequenced in a study of T cell repertoires in cytomegalovirus infection. Via MiXCR, TCRdb re-called the reads, giving one row per CDR3 protein. In the table there are roughly 230,000 distinct CDR3 sequences, 15% to 20% of which are singletons. Sequences were obtained from CD8+ T cells from PBMCs. These receptors all stem from a human donor in good health (CMV status not recorded). Some clones in this sample may be carry-over from other donors' samples.

This clonotype was seen a handful of times. This rearrangement joins TRBV7-9 to TRBJ2-3; D is possibly TRBD1 (6 bases). The ends were cut back, 4 bases at V and 0 bases at J, with 11 bases in the middle. The CDR3 runs 15 residues. Germline assignment: CDR1 SEHNR and CDR2 FQNEAQ (reference sequence). CDR3 in DNA: TGTGCCAGCAGCTCCGGACAGCATAGCACAGATACGCAGTATTTT. Translating gives CASSSGQHSTDTQYF.

This clonotype was recorded a few times. CDR3 amino acids: CASSPARGDEKLFF. CDR3 nucleotide sequence: TGTGCCAGCAGCCCGGCCCGAGGCGATGAAAAACTGTTTTTT. This sequence joins TRBV28 and TRBJ1-4; D unresolved. The germline V gene encodes CDR1 MDHEN and CDR2 SYDVKM. V was clipped by 6 bases and J by 6 bases, with 14 bases between them. The CDR3 has 14 residues.

This clonotype was found many times. The chain uses TRBV29-1 and TRBJ2-1; perhaps TRBD1 as D (6 bases). The CDR3 length is 16 residues. V lost 3 bases and J lost 3, with 18 bases in between. Germline CDR1 reads SQVTM; CDR2 reads ANQGSEA. The DNA of the CDR3 is TGCAGCGTTGATCCCATGGGACACGGACACTACAATGAGCAGTTCTTC. Protein product: CSVDPMGHGHYNEQFF.

The sample holds many counts of this clonotype. V usage is TRBV7-2 and J usage is TRBJ1-6; D may be TRBD1 (5 bases). The ends were cut back, 3 bases at V and 2 bases at J, with 8 bases in the middle. The germline V gene encodes CDR1 SGHTA and CDR2 FQGNSA. CDR3 size: 15 residues. CDR3 DNA: TGTGCCAGCAGCTTGACGACAGCCTATAATTCACCCCTCCACTTT. Amino acid sequence: CASSLTTAYNSPLHF. Based on the CDR3 plus reference TRBV7-2 and TRBJ1-6, the full variable domain is GAGVSQSPSNKVTEKGKDVELRCDPISGHTALYWYRQSLGQGLEFLIYFQGNSAPDKSGLPSDRFSAERTGGSVSTLTIQRTQQEDSAVYLCASSLTTAYNSPLHFGNGTRLTVT.

The sample holds a few counts of this clonotype. V and J are TRBV20-1 and TRBJ2-1; 8 positions agree with TRBD2. Germline CDR1 and CDR2: DFQATT and SNEGSKA (reference sequence). This CDR3 region has 17 residues. Trimming removed 3 bases from V and 4 bases from J; junction bases left unmatched: 14. The CDR3 region has the DNA TGCAGTGCTAGTGTTTCCGGGGGGGTAATCTCTTACAATGAGCAGTTCTTC. Translation gives CSASVSGGVISYNEQFF.

The J gene is TRBJ1-5, the V gene TRBV20-1; TRBD1 agrees at 7 bases. J gave up 6 bases and V 5 bases, and 10 bases lay outside the gene matches. Germline V gives CDR1 DFQATT, CDR2 SNEGSKA (reference sequence). The CDR3 covers 14 residues. CDR3 region: CSAEGQRESQPQHF. The CDR3 DNA reads as TGCAGTGCTGAGGGACAGCGAGAATCTCAGCCCCAGCATTTT.

The table lists this clonotype with a count of one. The chain uses TRBV28 and TRBJ2-7, with 11 bases lining up with TRBD2. The CDR3 loop spans 16 amino acids. J lost 2 bases, V lost 5 bases, and 8 bases had no gene match. Per the germline V gene, CDR1 is MDHEN and CDR2 is SYDVKM. In DNA, the CDR3 is TGTGCCAGCAGTCCCCCCCTAGCGGGGGGCCCCTACGAGCAGTACTTC. Translating it yields CASSPPLAGGPYEQYF. Together with reference TRBV28 and TRBJ2-7, the CDR3 gives the full variable domain: DVKVTQSSRYLVKRTGEKVFLECVQDMDHENMFWYRQDPGLGLRLIYFSYDVKMKEKGDIPEGYSVSREKKERFSLILESASTNQTSMYLCASSPPLAGGPYEQYFGPGTRLTVT.

The chain employs TRBV27 and TRBJ2-7; TRBD1 might be the D (6 bases). V was trimmed by 5 bases and J by 0 bases, leaving 11 bases between them. Germline CDR1 and CDR2: MNHEY and SMNVEV (reference sequence). This CDR3 spans 14 amino acids. CDR3 region: CASSGTLGSYEQYF. In DNA, the CDR3 is TGTGCCAGCAGTGGGACACTCGGCTCCTACGAGCAGTACTTC.

The V and J genes are TRBV5-1 and TRBJ1-2; TRBD1 matches 11 bases. Germline V gene lookup returns CDR1 SGHRS and CDR2 YFSETQ. The V and J ends lost 4 bases and 8 bases, in that order; junction bases with no gene match: 10. CDR3 length: 15 amino acids. CDR3 amino acids: CASSSIGQGAWGYTF. CDR3 sequence (DNA): TGCGCCAGCAGCAGCATCGGACAGGGGGCATGGGGCTACACCTTC.

This clonotype was counted a few times. This chain connects TRBV28 to TRBJ2-7, with 7 positions matching TRBD2. The CDR3 is 12 amino acids. Germline CDR1 MDHEN, CDR2 SYDVKM. The trim removed 3 bases at V and 5 bases at J, leaving 1 base unmatched. CDR3 nucleotide sequence: TGTGCCAGCAGTTTCGGGGGGAACGAGCAGTACTTC. This sequence encodes CASSFGGNEQYF.

A word on this clonotype: Compared with germline, one end of the junction differs, possibly owing to a read error. The chain uses TRBV5-1 and TRBJ2-1; D perhaps matches TRBD2 (5 bases). This CDR3 spans 16 amino acids. In germline, CDR1 is SGHRS, CDR2 YFSETQ. The CDR3: CASGLIAPVSYNEQFF. CDR3 bases: TGCGCCAGCGGCTTGATAGCGCCCGTCTCCTACAATGAGCAGTTCTTC.

In this sample, this clonotype turned up many times. V is TRBV7-2 and J is TRBJ2-1, with 12 bases identical to TRBD2. Germline V gives CDR1 SGHTA, CDR2 FQGNSA. J lost 5 bases, V lost 4 bases, and 12 bases had no gene match. The CDR3 is made up of 18 amino acids. CDR3 DNA: TGTGCCAGCAGCTCCCTTCAGGCTAGCGGGGGGGTTAACAATGAGCAGTTCTTC. Amino acids: CASSSLQASGGVNNEQFF.

This clonotype turned up a few times. This sequence joins TRBV20-1 and TRBJ1-4; TRBD1 agrees at 11 bases. The germline V gene encodes CDR1 DFQATT and CDR2 SNEGSKA (reference sequence). The junction had 9 bases not matched to a gene; V was cut back by 5 bases and J by 7 bases. The CDR3 is 15 amino acids. CDR3 nucleotide sequence: TGCAGTGCTCACCCAGGGACAGGGGGGGGTGAAAAACTGTTTTTT. Amino acids: CSAHPGTGGGEKLFF.

The CDR3 sequence is CASSYLQGPDEQFF. The CDR3 DNA sequence: TGTGCCAGCAGTTATTTACAGGGCCCCGATGAGCAGTTCTTC. V and J are TRBV6-6 and TRBJ2-1; D perhaps matches TRBD1 (6 bases). CDR1 and CDR2 from the germline V gene are MNHNY and SVGAGI (reference sequence). This CDR3 has 14 amino acids. V lost 3 bases and J lost 8, with 14 bases in between.

This clonotype came up a few times. The chain couples TRBV29-1 to TRBJ1-3; TRBD1 is a possible D gene (5 bases). The V gene's germline CDR1 is SQVTM and CDR2 ANQGSEA. The V and J ends lost 2 bases and 2 bases respectively, with 10 bases between them. The CDR3 totals 14 residues. The CDR3 protein is CSVEIGEPGNTIYF. As DNA, the CDR3 is TGCAGCGTTGAAATAGGGGAGCCTGGAAACACCATATATTTT.

The V call is TRBV15, the J call TRBJ1-5; D call uncertain. Deletions cut 2 bases from V and 3 bases from J, with 8 bases between. Germline CDR1 and CDR2: LNHNV and YYDKDF (reference sequence). The CDR3 runs 14 residues. The CDR3 region has the DNA TGTGCCACCAGCAGACTCCAGAACAATCAGCCCCAGCATTTT. It yields the protein CATSRLQNNQPQHF.